This T cell receptor (beta chain) appears in the sequencing data of a study of cytomegalovirus exposure and HLA in healthy donors. As concerns this clone: Its specificity is unknown.

Amplification used 60 Vbeta primers and 13 Jbeta primers. Sequenced by immunoSEQ multiplex PCR; TCRdb stores in-frame clones only, minus some. The sample records about 300,000 clones, more than 80% being singletons. The ends lost 8 bases at V and 1 base at J; junction bases unmatched: 6. CDR1 and CDR2 (germline): SGHDN, FVKESK. CDR3 length: 14 amino acids. Overall study findings and caveats: The authors reported that TCR beta sequences could predict HLA-A and HLA-B alleles. These predictions were accurate for most subjects in the first cohort. Later, an analysis found that common viral pathogens appeared to be linked with several of the most significant clusters.

V and J are TRBV14 and TRBJ2-5; 8 bases are a match to TRBD2. The sequence came from a man aged 40-55 years in good health and CMV-seropositive. The sequenced sample was PBMCs. This CDR3 reads CASRPREGQETQYF. As DNA, the CDR3 is TGTGCCAGCCGGCCCCGGGAGGGCCAAGAGACCCAGTACTTC.